This record looks at one T cell receptor (beta chain) sequence and its context. The antigen this receptor binds is unknown. Within one base of it there is no much larger clone, and no base qualities were kept. The entry originates in a study of cytomegalovirus exposure and HLA in healthy donors (dated by TCRdb to between 2016 and 2019). About the study as a whole: In an earlier analysis of some 610 of the donors, 276 Gb of sequence data and approximately 120 million unique TCR beta sequences from approximately 180 million T cells were reported. An early release that covered roughly 600 HLA-typed donors contained approximately 300 gigabases of sequencing data and tens of millions of unique TCR sequences. Of the 350 to 450 genotyped donors, about 80% fell in the genetic ancestry cluster associated with self-reported Caucasian donors. The aim of the study was to test whether cataloging public T cell receptors could identify signatures of past pathogen exposure. Using immunosequencing, the study profiled T cell repertoires from 500 to 800 subjects and related those repertoires to cytomegalovirus serostatus. Besides the first cohort of roughly 640 subjects, a separate validation cohort made up of 120 different subjects was used. To predict cytomegalovirus infection status, the study brought together high-throughput TCR immunosequencing, statistical association of individual TCRs with disease status, and machine learning. A later analysis re-analyzed previously published TCR beta repertoires from 666 donors and added high-resolution HLA genotyping to study TCR occurrence patterns. In the later analysis, no new phenotypic data were used to find candidate immune exposures; instead, reliance was placed on TCR beta sequences and their occurrence across donors. To decide whether each TCR beta V gene segment behaved as functional or pseudogenic, an earlier analysis of some 580 of the donors relied on high-throughput TCR beta sequencing. Donor age, sex, ethnicity and CMV serostatus were compiled together with the repertoire data. A later genetic analysis used genome-wide SNP genotypes for about 55% of the 666 donors, treating that subset as a discovery cohort. Every repertoire in the discovery cohort had been generated on one and the same sequencing platform. HLA typing included class I and class II loci at four-digit resolution. Typing coverage differed by locus: A, B, C, DRB1 and DQB1 were typed in roughly 629-630 donors, DQA1 in 500 to 550, DPA1 in 600 to 610, and DPB1 in around 490. Roughly five DR-DQ haplotypes were handled as single units for association and clustering because linkage in the cohort was strong. On average, about 240,000 unique TCR beta nucleotide sequences were sequenced per donor among 300 to 500 genotyped donors of the cohort, with 15% to 20% of those sequences being non-productive.

The CDR3 holds 18 amino acids from the cysteine to the phenylalanine. This entry keeps only the CDR3 DNA: 54 bases, framed from base 1. For this chain, trimming is 3 bases at the V end and 1 base at the J end, and the number of junction bases without a gene match is 7. Reading the germline V gene gives CDR1 MDHEN and CDR2 SYDVKM. Study-level results and caveats: This cohort had only TCR beta chains sequenced, and the lack of alpha or paired-chain data limited which features could be detected. In a later analysis, the rate of TCR association differed among HLA loci, with DRB1 alleles having the most associated TCRs and HLA-C alleles having the fewest. Correlated functional status among segregating V segments might reflect linkage disequilibrium, but an unknown experimental factor could not be ruled out. A later analysis found that most CMV-associated TCR beta chains appeared HLA-restricted, with HLA associations seemingly driven largely by CMV exposure. According to a later analysis, parvovirus B19, influenza, CMV and Epstein-Barr virus appeared linked to several top co-occurrence clusters. Some IMGT-functional V segments, including TRBV6-2 and TRBV6-3, could not be told apart with the 87-base-pair reads, so those segments were excluded. Sequencing depth was assumed to be roughly uniform across donors in the presence/absence analyses, though that assumption may not hold. CMV serostatus was the only immune exposure information available for the cohort. Because counts were too low, roughly 16 rarely observed V segments, including chromosome 9 orphons, were excluded from the earlier analysis of 587 of the donors. A later analysis found that HLA-associated TCR beta chains were more clonally expanded and had lower generation probabilities than equally common non-associated chains. Because HLA typing was missing for some donors at each locus, association tests included only the typed subset. The sequencing pipeline was judged likely to have produced a cluster of highly shared sequence variants as a technical artifact. Most TCR sequences were seen in very few donors, while some public TCRs were found in many individuals. In a later analysis, around 17,000 TCR beta sequences were associated with specific HLA alleles at a false discovery rate of 0.05. V-gene and J-gene trimming of TCR beta chains was associated with a missense DCLRE1C variant in a later genetic analysis, and the association was replicated in an independent cohort. A further reported finding was that TCR beta sequences accurately predicted the HLA-A and HLA-B alleles for most subjects in the first cohort. According to the authors, the approach could potentially be generalized to other disease states and immunological phenotypes. In an earlier analysis of 500 to 650 of the donors, most TCR beta V segments appeared in productive rearrangements about 90% or about 30% of the time, broadly matching IMGT annotations. A later genetic analysis reported fewer N-insertions in productive TCRs among donors in an Asian-associated ancestry cluster than the roughly 700-donor mean. In both the original and validation cohorts, the classifier was reported to diagnose cytomegalovirus status with high specificity and sensitivity. In vitro tests confirmed that a few of the cytomegalovirus-associated TCR beta chains recognize cytomegalovirus antigens. Assigning TCR associations to individual alleles was difficult when HLA alleles, especially DR and DQ, strongly co-occurred. The study gave a list of some 150 TCR beta chains associated with cytomegalovirus.

The receptor library was made with the immunoSEQ multiplex PCR assay. The multiplex PCR relied on a mix of 60 forward primers for TCR Vbeta segments and 13 reverse primers for TCR Jbeta segments. The CDR3 region of rearranged TCR beta genes was amplified from genomic DNA with a multiplex PCR assay. The amplified TCR beta libraries were sequenced on the Illumina HiSeq System as 87-base-pair reads. Turning to the authors' computational methods: A later analysis tallied 80 million to 95 million unique TCR beta chains across the 666 repertoires, and some 10 million of those chains were shared by two or more donors. A nearest-neighbor algorithm error-corrected the raw reads and collapsed the reads into unique sequences, merging closely related sequences to remove PCR and sequencing errors. To assign V, D and J gene segments, CDR3 sequences were aligned to IMGT reference sequences. For a sequence to be retained, a match of at least six nucleotides to both a V gene segment and a J gene segment was required. Rearrangements were called productive when the CDR3 lacked stop codons and stayed in frame with V and J; all others were non-productive. Following IMGT convention, CDR3 was defined as the stretch from the second conserved V-encoded cysteine to the conserved J-encoded phenylalanine. The earlier analysis of approximately 590 of the donors excluded any sequence lacking an unambiguous match to a single V gene segment. An earlier analysis of around 600 of the donors classified V segments as functional when productive rearrangements were above 56.7% and as segregating when the standard deviation between donors was above 5%. A statistical classification framework was built to diagnose cytomegalovirus status from the catalog of TCR beta chain sequences. In a later analysis, TCR nucleotide sequences were compared against IMGT/GENE-DB human TR gene sequences so that V and J genes could be assigned. Using the TCRdist pipeline, a later analysis assigned CDR3 sequences along with most-parsimonious VDJ recombination scenarios. A later analysis defined each TCR beta chain by its CDR3 amino acid sequence plus V-gene family, and excluded reads lacking a unique V-gene family. A later analysis removed 592 highly shared, low-generation-probability nucleotide sequences to deal with suspected cross-contamination and a sequencing artifact. For each public chain, a later analysis derived a clonal expansion index from normalized ranks of inferred template counts within each repertoire. In a later analysis, generation probabilities were computed using a VDJ recombination model fitted to out-of-frame rearrangements, and the results were checked against IGoR. In a later analysis, TCR-TCR, TCR-HLA and TCR-CMV co-occurrence was scored with hypergeometric tests, and a repertoire-size bias correction was applied to TCR pairs. False discovery rates were estimated in a later analysis by permuting HLA or CMV assignments 20 times. In a later analysis, co-occurring TCRs were grouped using DBSCAN, and TCRdist sequence similarity was added for clustering within HLA-allele-positive subsets. Repertoires with fewer than 30,000 or more than 120,000 public chains, plus five repertoires with anomalous nucleotide sharing, were excluded from co-occurrence clustering. TCRdb re-hosts the immuneACCESS table, in-frame sequences only. Its copies lack some clones; in the studies checked, an unresolved V gene accounts for under half of them, and the cause for the rest is not known. V, J and clone size derive from that table, while D and trimming were established from the DNA sequence. Within this sample are about 130,000 clones, with roughly 80% of them counted one time only. Roughly 11% of the sample belongs to the ten largest clones.

The cohort comprised approximately 700 healthy bone marrow donors. All cohort members were sampled while nominally healthy, although unrecorded immune exposures were likely present. The donor tested CMV seropositive, placing the donor among the 289 seropositive members of the cohort. Every donor gave a peripheral blood sample, and the peripheral blood mononuclear cells from that sample were used for TCR beta sequencing. Genomic DNA was extracted from the blood cell samples with the Qiagen DNeasy Blood Extraction Kit. The receptor chain draws on TRBV28 and TRBJ2-6; 9 central nucleotides agree with TRBD1. Material: PBMCs. The receptor comes from a young man in good health and CMV-seropositive. The nucleotide sequence reads as follows: TGTGCCAGCAGTTTTTGGGGACAGGGCCTGTCTGGGGCCAACGTCCTGACTTTC. It translates as CASSFWGQGLSGANVLTF.